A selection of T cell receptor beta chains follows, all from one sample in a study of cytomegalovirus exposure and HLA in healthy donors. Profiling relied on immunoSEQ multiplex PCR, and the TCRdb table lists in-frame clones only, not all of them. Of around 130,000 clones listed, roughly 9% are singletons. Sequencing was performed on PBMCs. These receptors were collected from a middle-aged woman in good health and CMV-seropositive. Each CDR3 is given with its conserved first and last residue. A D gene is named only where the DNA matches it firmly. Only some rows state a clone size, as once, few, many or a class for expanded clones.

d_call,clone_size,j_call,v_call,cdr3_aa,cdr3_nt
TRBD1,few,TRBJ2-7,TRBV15,CATSRPRAGTGVFEQYF,TGTGCCACCAGCCGCCCGAGGGCCGGGACAGGAGTTTTCGAGCAGTACTTC
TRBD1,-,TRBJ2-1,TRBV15,CATSRVTGGRNEQFF,TGTGCCACCAGCAGAGTTACAGGGGGCCGGAATGAGCAGTTCTTC
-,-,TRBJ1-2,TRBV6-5,CASRHPSLYGYTF,TGTGCCAGCAGACACCCCAGTCTCTATGGCTACACCTTC
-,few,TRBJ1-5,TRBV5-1,CASSLAGQLNQPQHF,TGCGCCAGCAGCTTGGCCGGACAGCTCAATCAGCCCCAGCATTTT
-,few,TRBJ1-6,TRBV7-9,CASRRDTDSPLHF,TGTGCCAGCAGACGGGACACTGATTCACCCCTCCACTTT
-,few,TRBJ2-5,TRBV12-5,CASGLTGWETQYF,TGTGCTAGTGGTTTGACGGGGTGGGAGACCCAGTACTTC
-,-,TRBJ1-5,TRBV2,CASSGGRGDQPQHF,TGTGCCAGCAGTGGAGGAAGGGGCGACCAGCCCCAGCATTTT
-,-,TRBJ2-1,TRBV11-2,CASSLNYANNEQFF,TGTGCCAGCAGCTTAAATTACGCGAACAATGAGCAGTTCTTC
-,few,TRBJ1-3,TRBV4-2,CASSQVANRISGNTIYF,TGTGCCAGCAGCCAAGTGGCGAACAGGATCTCTGGAAACACCATATATTTT
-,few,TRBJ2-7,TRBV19,CASSLAVDTYEQYF,TGTGCCAGTAGTCTCGCCGTAGATACCTACGAGCAGTACTTC
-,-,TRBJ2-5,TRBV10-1,CASSDPRREETQYF,TGCGCCAGCAGTGACCCCAGGCGAGAAGAGACCCAGTACTTC
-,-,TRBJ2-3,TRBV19,CASSKLLWDTQYF,TGTGCCAGTAGTAAATTACTCTGGGATACGCAGTATTTT
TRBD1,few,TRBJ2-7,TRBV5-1,CASSSRTGGGYEQYF,TGCGCCAGCAGCTCTAGGACAGGGGGCGGGTACGAGCAGTACTTC
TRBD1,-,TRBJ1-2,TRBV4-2,CASSPRDRGATNYGYTF,TGTGCCAGCAGCCCGCGGGACAGGGGGGCCACTAACTATGGCTACACCTTC
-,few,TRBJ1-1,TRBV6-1,CASSAGVGAEAFF,TGTGCCAGCAGTGCAGGGGTGGGCGCTGAAGCTTTCTTT
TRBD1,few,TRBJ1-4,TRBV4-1,CASSQERTGSISVTNEKLFF,TGCGCCAGCAGCCAAGAGAGGACAGGGAGTATTTCAGTTACTAATGAAAAACTGTTTTTT
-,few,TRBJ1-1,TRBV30,CAWSTGLNTEAFF,TGTGCCTGGAGTACAGGGTTGAACACTGAAGCTTTCTTT
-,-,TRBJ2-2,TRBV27,CASSFKGEGGELFF,TGTGCCAGCAGTTTTAAGGGTGAGGGCGGGGAGCTGTTTTTT
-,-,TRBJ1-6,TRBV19,CASNPVVGTPNSPLHF,TGTGCCAGTAACCCCGTCGTGGGGACACCGAATTCACCCCTCCACTTT
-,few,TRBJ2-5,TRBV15,CATSSTSRQETQYF,-
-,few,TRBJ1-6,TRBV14,CASSTIGGSPLHF,TGTGCCAGCTCAACTATCGGGGGGTCACCCCTCCACTTT
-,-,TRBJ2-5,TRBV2,CASKRQATQETQYF,TGTGCCAGCAAACGGCAGGCAACCCAAGAGACCCAGTACTTC
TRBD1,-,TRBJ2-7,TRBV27,CASSLQGALTYEQYF,TGTGCCAGCAGTTTACAGGGGGCGCTTACCTACGAGCAGTACTTC
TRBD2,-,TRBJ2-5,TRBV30,CAWSVHPSGGAVETQYF,TGTGCCTGGAGTGTACATCCTAGCGGGGGGGCTGTAGAGACCCAGTACTTC
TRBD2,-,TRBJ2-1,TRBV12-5,CASGLVLSGGAFEQFF,TGTGCTAGTGGTTTGGTTCTCAGCGGGGGGGCCTTTGAGCAGTTCTTC
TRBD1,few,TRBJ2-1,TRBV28,CASRLRQGAGDEQFF,TGTGCCAGCAGACTCCGACAGGGGGCAGGCGATGAGCAGTTCTTC
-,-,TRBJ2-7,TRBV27,CASRRDGSYEQYF,TGTGCCAGCCGGAGGGACGGCTCCTACGAGCAGTACTTC
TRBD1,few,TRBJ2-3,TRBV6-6,CATRQGVVTDTQYF,TGTGCCACCCGACAGGGGGTGGTCACAGATACGCAGTATTTT
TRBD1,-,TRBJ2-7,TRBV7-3,CASSVTGGFYEQYF,TGTGCCAGCAGCGTGACAGGGGGGTTCTACGAGCAGTACTTC
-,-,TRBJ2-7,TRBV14,CASSKIPLDSLGNYEQYF,TGTGCCAGCAGCAAAATCCCCCTGGACAGCCTTGGTAACTACGAGCAGTACTTC
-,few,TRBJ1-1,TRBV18,CASSPDMAGVYTEAFF,TGTGCCAGCTCACCAGACATGGCAGGGGTTTACACTGAAGCTTTCTTT
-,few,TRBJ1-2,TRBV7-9,CASSTGQTRGYTF,TGTGCCAGCAGCACCGGACAGACAAGAGGCTACACCTTC
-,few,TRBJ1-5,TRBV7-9,CASSFMTVNQPQHF,TGTGCCAGCAGCTTCATGACAGTTAATCAGCCCCAGCATTTT
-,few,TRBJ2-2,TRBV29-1,CSVRLVEAGELFF,TGCAGCGTCCGACTAGTGGAGGCCGGGGAGCTGTTTTTT
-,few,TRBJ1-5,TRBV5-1,CASSPDGISNQPQHF,TGCGCCAGCAGCCCTGACGGGATTAGCAATCAGCCCCAGCATTTT
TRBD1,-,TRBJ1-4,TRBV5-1,CASSLSYSGPRDRVLRGEKLFF,TGCGCCAGCAGCTTGTCTTATTCCGGGCCCCGGGACAGGGTATTACGGGGTGAAAAACTGTTTTTT
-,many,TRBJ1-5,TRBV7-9,CASSLGSGISNQPQHF,TGTGCCAGCAGCTTAGGATCGGGAATTAGCAATCAGCCCCAGCATTTT
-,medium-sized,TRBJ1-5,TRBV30,CAWSSGLFRHF,TGTGCCTGGAGTTCAGGACTCTTCCGGCATTTT
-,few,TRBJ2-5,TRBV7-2,CASSLGTLRETQYF,TGTGCCAGCAGCTTAGGGACTCTCCGGGAGACCCAGTACTTC
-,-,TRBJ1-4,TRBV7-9,CASSLPGTNEKLFF,TGTGCCAGCAGCTTACCGGGAACTAATGAAAAACTGTTTTTT
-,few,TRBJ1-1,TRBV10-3,CAISGVAGGEGNTEAFF,TGTGCCATCAGTGGAGTCGCGGGGGGCGAGGGCAACACTGAAGCTTTCTTT
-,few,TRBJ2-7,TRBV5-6,CASSLERSGEQYF,TGTGCCAGCAGCTTGGAAAGGTCGGGGGAGCAGTACTTC
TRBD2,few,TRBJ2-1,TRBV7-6,CASSSPGLAGLLTGNEQFF,TGTGCCAGCAGCTCTCCGGGACTAGCGGGGCTCCTAACGGGTAATGAGCAGTTCTTC
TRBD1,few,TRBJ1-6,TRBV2,CASSESRGANSPLHF,TGTGCCAGCAGTGAGAGCAGGGGGGCTAATTCACCCCTCCACTTT
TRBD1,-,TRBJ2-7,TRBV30,CAWSPDTGVYEQYF,TGTGCCTGGAGTCCAGACACAGGGGTCTACGAGCAGTACTTC
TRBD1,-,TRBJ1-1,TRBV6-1,CATRSPTDRAAFF,TGTGCCACCAGGTCACCAACGGACAGGGCTGCTTTCTTT
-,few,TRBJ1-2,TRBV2,CASSRRREANYGYTF,TGTGCCAGCAGTAGACGACGGGAGGCTAACTATGGCTACACCTTC
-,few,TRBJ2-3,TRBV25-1,CASSDLTRTKDTQYF,TGTGCCAGCAGTGACCTAACTCGGACAAAGGATACGCAGTATTTT
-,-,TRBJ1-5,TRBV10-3,CAISDRQVDQPQHF,TGTGCCATCAGTGACAGGCAGGTAGATCAGCCCCAGCATTTT
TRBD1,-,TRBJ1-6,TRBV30,CAWIDRGYNSPLHF,TGTGCCTGGATCGACAGGGGCTATAATTCACCCCTCCACTTT
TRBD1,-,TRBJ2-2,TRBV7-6,CASSYQGAADGELFF,TGTGCCAGCAGTTATCAGGGGGCTGCGGACGGGGAGCTGTTTTTT
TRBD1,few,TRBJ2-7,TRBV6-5,CASSYSTGASHKEQYF,TGTGCCAGCAGTTACTCAACAGGGGCCTCCCATAAGGAGCAGTACTTC
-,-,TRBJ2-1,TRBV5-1,CASSLAGAHNEQFF,TGCGCCAGCAGCTTGGCAGGGGCCCACAATGAGCAGTTCTTC